Listed below are T cell receptor beta chains from one sample, sequenced in a study of regulatory T cells. Profiling relied on immunoSEQ multiplex PCR, and the TCRdb table lists in-frame clones only, not all of them. Among about 1,100 clones listed, about 87% were seen once. The sequenced sample consisted of CD4+ Tregs sorted from blood. These receptors were obtained from a person under 45 with CD3G deficiency. Both conserved end residues are part of each CDR3. The order of the fields is J gene, V gene, CDR3 length, clone size, D gene, CDR3 protein, CDR3 DNA. D genes are given only for firm matches. Rows give clone size only sometimes, using once, few, many, or a class for an expanded clone.

J: TRBJ1-4; V: TRBV7-9; length: 16; size: once; D: TRBD1; CDR3: CASSPGQGVTNEKLFF; DNA: TGTGCCAGCAGCCCCGGACAGGGTGTGACTAATGAAAAACTGTTTTTT
J: TRBJ2-1; V: TRBV6-6; length: 12; size: few; D: TRBD1; CDR3: CASSTTGGQQFF; DNA: TGTGCCAGCAGTACAACAGGGGGCCAGCAGTTCTTC
J: TRBJ2-5; V: TRBV7-9; length: 14; size: NA; D: TRBD2; CDR3: CASSSGGTKETQYF; DNA: TGTGCCAGCAGCTCGGGGGGAACTAAAGAGACCCAGTACTTC
J: TRBJ2-3; V: TRBV28; length: 15; size: NA; D: NA; CDR3: CASSKLNRGGNTQYF; DNA: TGTGCCAGCAGCAAATTGAACAGGGGCGGGAATACGCAGTATTTT
J: TRBJ2-5; V: TRBV7-9; length: 15; size: once; D: NA; CDR3: CASSIQTSLGETQYF; DNA: TGTGCCAGCAGCATTCAGACTAGTTTGGGAGAGACCCAGTACTTC
J: TRBJ2-3; V: TRBV28; length: 14; size: few; D: NA; CDR3: CASSSHSPTDTQYF; DNA: TGTGCCAGCAGTTCTCACAGCCCCACAGATACGCAGTATTTT
J: TRBJ1-5; V: TRBV6-1; length: 14; size: NA; D: NA; CDR3: CASSERGPNQPQHF; DNA: TGTGCCAGCAGTGAAAGGGGACCAAATCAGCCCCAGCATTTT
J: TRBJ2-7; V: TRBV6-6; length: 12; size: NA; D: TRBD1; CDR3: CASSWDRGEQYF; DNA: TGTGCCAGCAGTTGGGACAGGGGGGAGCAGTACTTC
J: TRBJ1-1; V: TRBV19; length: 16; size: NA; D: TRBD1; CDR3: CASSFPGQGAGPEAFF; DNA: TGTGCCAGTAGCTTTCCGGGACAGGGGGCAGGACCTGAAGCTTTCTTT
J: TRBJ2-7; V: TRBV7-9; length: 13; size: NA; D: TRBD2; CDR3: CASSYGGGYEQYF; DNA: TGTGCCAGCAGCTACGGCGGGGGTTACGAGCAGTACTTC
J: TRBJ2-3; V: TRBV18; length: 16; size: NA; D: TRBD1; CDR3: CASSPLGQGGTDTQYF; DNA: TGTGCCAGCTCACCCCTGGGACAGGGGGGCACAGATACGCAGTATTTT